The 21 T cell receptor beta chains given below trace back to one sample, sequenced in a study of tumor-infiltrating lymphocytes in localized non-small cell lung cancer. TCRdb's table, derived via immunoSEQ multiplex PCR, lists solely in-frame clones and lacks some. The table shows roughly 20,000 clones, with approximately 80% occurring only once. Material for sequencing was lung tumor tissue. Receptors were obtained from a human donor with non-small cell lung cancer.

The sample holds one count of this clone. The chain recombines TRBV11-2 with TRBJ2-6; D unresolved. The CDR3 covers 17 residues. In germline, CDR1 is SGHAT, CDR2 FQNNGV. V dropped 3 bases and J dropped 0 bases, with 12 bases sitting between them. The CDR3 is CASSFRVLSSGANVLTF. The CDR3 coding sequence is TGTGCCAGCAGCTTCCGGGTCCTGAGCTCTGGGGCCAACGTCCTGACTTTC.

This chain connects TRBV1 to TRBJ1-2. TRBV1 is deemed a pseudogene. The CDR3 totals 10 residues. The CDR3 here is CTSSQGGYTF. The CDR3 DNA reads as TGCACCAGCAGCCAGGGTGGCTACACCTTC.

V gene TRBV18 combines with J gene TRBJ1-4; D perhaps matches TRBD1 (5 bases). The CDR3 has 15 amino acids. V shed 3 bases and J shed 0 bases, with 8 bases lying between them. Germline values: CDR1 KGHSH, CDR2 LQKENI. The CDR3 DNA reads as TGTGCCAGCTCACCCAGACAGTCAACTAATGAAAAACTGTTTTTT. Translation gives CASSPRQSTNEKLFF.

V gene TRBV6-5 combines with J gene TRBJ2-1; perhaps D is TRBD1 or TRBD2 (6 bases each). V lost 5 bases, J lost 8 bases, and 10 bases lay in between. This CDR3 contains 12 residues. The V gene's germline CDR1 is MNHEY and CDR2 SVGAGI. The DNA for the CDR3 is TGTGCCAGCAGTCGGGGGCCCGATGAGCAGTTCTTC. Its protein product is CASSRGPDEQFF.

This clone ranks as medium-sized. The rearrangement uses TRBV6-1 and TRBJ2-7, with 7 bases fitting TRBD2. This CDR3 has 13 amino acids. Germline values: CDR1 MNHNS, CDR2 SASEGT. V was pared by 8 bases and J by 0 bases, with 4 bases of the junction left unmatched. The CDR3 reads CASLGGGSYEQYF. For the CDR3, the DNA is TGTGCCAGCCTGGGCGGGGGCTCCTACGAGCAGTACTTC.

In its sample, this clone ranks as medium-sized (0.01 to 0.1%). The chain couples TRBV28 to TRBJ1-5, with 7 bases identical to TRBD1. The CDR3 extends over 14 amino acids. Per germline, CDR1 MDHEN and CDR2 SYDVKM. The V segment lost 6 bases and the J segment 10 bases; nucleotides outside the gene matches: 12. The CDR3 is CASSWDSLLSPQHF. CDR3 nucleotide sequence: TGTGCCAGCAGCTGGGACAGCCTCCTATCTCCCCAGCATTTT.

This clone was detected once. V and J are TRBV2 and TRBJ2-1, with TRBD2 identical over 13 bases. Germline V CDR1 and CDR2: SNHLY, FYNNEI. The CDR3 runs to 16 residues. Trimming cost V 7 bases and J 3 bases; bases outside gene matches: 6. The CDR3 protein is CASNRLAGGSYNEQFF. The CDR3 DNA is TGTGCCAGCAATCGACTAGCGGGAGGCAGCTACAATGAGCAGTTCTTC.

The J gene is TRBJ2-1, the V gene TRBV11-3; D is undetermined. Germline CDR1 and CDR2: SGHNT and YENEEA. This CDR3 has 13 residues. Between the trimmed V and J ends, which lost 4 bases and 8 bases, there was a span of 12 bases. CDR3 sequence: CASSYLLGDEQFF. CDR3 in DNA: TGTGCCAGCAGCTACCTCCTGGGCGATGAGCAGTTCTTC.

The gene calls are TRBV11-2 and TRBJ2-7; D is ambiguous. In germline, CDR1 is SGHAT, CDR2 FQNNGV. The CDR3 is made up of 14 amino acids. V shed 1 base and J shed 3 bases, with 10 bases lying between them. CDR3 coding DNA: TGTGCCAGCAGCTTAGTCGTGACATACTACGAGCAGTACTTC. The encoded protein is CASSLVVTYYEQYF.

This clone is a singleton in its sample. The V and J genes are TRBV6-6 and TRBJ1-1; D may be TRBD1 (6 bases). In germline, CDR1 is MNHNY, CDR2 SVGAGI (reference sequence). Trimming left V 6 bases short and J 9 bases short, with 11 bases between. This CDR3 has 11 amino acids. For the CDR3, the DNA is TGTGCCAGCAGCCCTACAGGGAAAGCTTTCTTT. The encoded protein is CASSPTGKAFF.

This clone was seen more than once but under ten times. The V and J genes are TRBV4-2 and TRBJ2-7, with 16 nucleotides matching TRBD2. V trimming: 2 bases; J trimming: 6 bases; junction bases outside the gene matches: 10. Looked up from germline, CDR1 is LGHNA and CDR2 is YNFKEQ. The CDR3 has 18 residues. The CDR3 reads CASSQFSGTSGRGSEQYF. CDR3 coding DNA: TGTGCCAGCAGCCAATTCTCCGGGACTAGCGGGAGGGGTAGCGAGCAGTACTTC.

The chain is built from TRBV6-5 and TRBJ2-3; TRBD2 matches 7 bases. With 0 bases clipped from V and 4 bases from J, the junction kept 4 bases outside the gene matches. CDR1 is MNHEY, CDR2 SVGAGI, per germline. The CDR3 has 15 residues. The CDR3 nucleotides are TGTGCCAGCAGTTACTCGCGGGAGTATTCAGATACGCAGTATTTT. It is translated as CASSYSREYSDTQYF.

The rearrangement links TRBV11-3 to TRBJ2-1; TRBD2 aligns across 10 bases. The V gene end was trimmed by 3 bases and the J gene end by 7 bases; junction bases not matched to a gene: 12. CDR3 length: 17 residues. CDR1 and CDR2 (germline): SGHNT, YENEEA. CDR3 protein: CASSLGRTSGAWNEQFF. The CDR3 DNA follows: TGTGCCAGCAGCTTGGGAAGAACTAGCGGGGCGTGGAATGAGCAGTTCTTC.

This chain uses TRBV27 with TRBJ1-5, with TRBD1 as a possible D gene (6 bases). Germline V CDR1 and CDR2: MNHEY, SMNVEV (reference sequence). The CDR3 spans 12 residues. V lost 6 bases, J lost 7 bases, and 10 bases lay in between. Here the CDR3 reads CASSYRDQPQHF. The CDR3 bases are TGTGCCAGCAGCTACAGGGACCAGCCCCAGCATTTT.

CDR3 in DNA: TGTGCCAGCAGCTTAGGTTTAGCGGGACTTTACAATGAGCAGTTCTTC. It encodes CASSLGLAGLYNEQFF. The chain couples TRBV11-2 to TRBJ2-1; 8 bases align to TRBD2. From germline, CDR1 is SGHAT and CDR2 FQNNGV. This CDR3 contains 16 residues. The J segment lost 4 bases and the V segment lost 1 base, leaving 6 bases of the junction unmatched.

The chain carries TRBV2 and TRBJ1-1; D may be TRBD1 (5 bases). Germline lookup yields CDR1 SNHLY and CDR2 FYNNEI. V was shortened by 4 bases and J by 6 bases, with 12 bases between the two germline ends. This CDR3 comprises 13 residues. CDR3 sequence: CASSVLGGAEAFF. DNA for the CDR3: TGTGCCAGCAGTGTTCTTGGGGGGGCTGAAGCTTTCTTT.

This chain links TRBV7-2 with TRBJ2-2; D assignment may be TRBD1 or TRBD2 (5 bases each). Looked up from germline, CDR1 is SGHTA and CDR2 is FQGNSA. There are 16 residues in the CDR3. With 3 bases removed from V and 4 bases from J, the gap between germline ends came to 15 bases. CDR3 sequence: CASSFLLDGTTGELFF. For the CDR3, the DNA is TGTGCCAGCAGCTTCTTACTAGACGGGACCACCGGGGAGCTGTTTTTT.

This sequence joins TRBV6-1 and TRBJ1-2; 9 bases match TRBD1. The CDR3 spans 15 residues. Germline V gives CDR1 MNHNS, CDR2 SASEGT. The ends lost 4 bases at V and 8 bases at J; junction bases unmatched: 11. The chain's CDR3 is CASSGRTGEGYGYTF. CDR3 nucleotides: TGTGCCAGCAGTGGTCGGACAGGGGAAGGCTACGGCTACACCTTC.

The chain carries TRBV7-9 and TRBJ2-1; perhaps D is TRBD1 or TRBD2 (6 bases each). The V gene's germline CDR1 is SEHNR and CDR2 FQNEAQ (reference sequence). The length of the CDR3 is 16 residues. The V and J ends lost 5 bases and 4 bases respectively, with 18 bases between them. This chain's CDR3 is CASSPRGQIGYNEQFF. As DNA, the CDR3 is TGTGCCAGCAGCCCCCGGGGGCAAATCGGGTACAATGAGCAGTTCTTC.

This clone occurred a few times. As DNA, the CDR3 is TGTGCCAGCAGCCTCACAGGTGTCGGGATGCACACTGAAGCTTTCTTT. Residues: CASSLTGVGMHTEAFF. The genes are TRBV7-2 and TRBJ1-1; the D gene is possibly TRBD1 (5 bases). Trimming took off 5 bases at V and 3 bases at J, with 19 bases between the two ends. CDR1 and CDR2 (germline): SGHTA, FQGNSA. This CDR3 contains 16 residues.

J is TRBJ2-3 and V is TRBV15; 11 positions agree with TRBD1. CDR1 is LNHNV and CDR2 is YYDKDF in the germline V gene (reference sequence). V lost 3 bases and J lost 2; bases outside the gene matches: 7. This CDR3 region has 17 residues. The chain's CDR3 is CATSRERTGGTTDTQYF. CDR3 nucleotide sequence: TGTGCCACCAGCAGGGAAAGGACAGGGGGCACCACAGATACGCAGTATTTT.